The 30 T cell receptor beta chains below come from one sample, sequenced in a study of shared clonotypes between healthy human individuals (dated by TCRdb to 2018 to 2020). The library relied on the immunoSEQ multiplex PCR assay. The table comes from immuneACCESS by way of TCRdb, which keeps in-frame sequences with V and J called. Part of the clones is missing from these tables; in studies checked, under half for an unresolved V gene and the rest for unknown reasons. This sample has millions of clones in its table, and about 95% of those were observed once. The ten largest clones add up to roughly 1% of the sample. For the CD8 naive samples, CD45RO-negative cells were positively selected for CCR7, yielding a CD45RA+CCR7+ population from which TemRA cells were excluded. The specimen was naive CD8+ T cells sorted from blood. Read against the paper, the sample's cell subset or site label means: CD45RA+CCR7+. The receptor source for this set is a man aged 18 to 30 in good health.

V gene TRBV9 combines with J gene TRBJ2-3; D is possibly TRBD1 or TRBD2 (6 bases each). The length of the CDR3 is 16 residues. V was trimmed by 0 bases and J by 2 bases, leaving 13 bases between them. From germline, CDR1 is SGDLS and CDR2 YYNGEE. The CDR3 coding sequence is TGTGCCAGCAGCGTAGAGTTAGGGGGGTACACAGATACGCAGTATTTT. This gives the protein CASSVELGGYTDTQYF. The full variable domain, with the rest looked up from reference TRBV9 and TRBJ2-3, is DSGVTQTPKHLITATGQRVTLRCSPRSGDLSVYWYQQSLDQGLQFLIQYYNGEERAKGNILERFSAQQFPDLHSELNLSSLELGDSALYFCASSVELGGYTDTQYFGPGTRLTVL.

The rearrangement joins TRBV6-1 to TRBJ2-1; 7 nucleotides line up with TRBD1. V lost 7 bases, J lost 1 base, and 7 bases stayed unmatched. Germline values: CDR1 MNHNS, CDR2 SASEGT. This CDR3 comprises 15 residues. The CDR3, as DNA: TGTGCCAGCACCTTCTTGACAGGGTCCTACAATGAGCAGTTCTTC. Its protein product is CASTFLTGSYNEQFF.

This clone was seen just once. This chain joins TRBV4-3 and TRBJ2-4; D is possibly TRBD1 (6 bases). CDR3 length equals 17 residues. Germline loops: CDR1 LGHNA, CDR2 YSLEER. Trimming removed 0 bases from V and 7 bases from J, with 19 bases in between. The CDR3 reads CASSQDSQTGEGNIQYF. In nucleotides, the CDR3 is TGCGCCAGCAGCCAAGACTCCCAGACAGGCGAGGGCAACATTCAGTACTTC.

The V call is TRBV28, the J call TRBJ1-2; weak D call: TRBD1 (5 bases). V was pared by 8 bases and J by 1 base, with 11 bases between. There are 13 residues in the CDR3. Looked up from germline, CDR1 is MDHEN and CDR2 is SYDVKM. The CDR3 DNA sequence: TGTGCCAGCGGGACCGGTGTTAACTATGGCTACACCTTC. The encoded protein is CASGTGVNYGYTF.

The CDR3 DNA is TGTGCCAGCAGCCAACCTGGCGGAGTCGTGACCGGGGAGCTGTTTTTT. Translating it yields CASSQPGGVVTGELFF. This chain connects TRBV7-9 to TRBJ2-2; D is undetermined. Trimming took 5 bases from V and 5 from J, leaving 18 bases between them. In germline, CDR1 is SEHNR, CDR2 FQNEAQ (reference sequence). The CDR3 loop spans 16 amino acids.

The CDR3: CASSTRPGYEQYF. The CDR3 DNA reads TGTGCCAGTAGTACCCGGCCTGGATACGAGCAGTACTTC. The chain combines TRBV19 with TRBJ2-7; D ambiguous. The CDR3 contains 13 residues. Germline V gives CDR1 LNHDA, CDR2 SQIVND (reference sequence). Trimming stripped 4 bases from V and 4 bases from J, with 11 bases between.

The chain has TRBV7-8 and TRBJ2-2; TRBD2 aligns across 12 bases. This CDR3 is built from 16 residues. J was trimmed by 6 bases and V by 5 bases; bases with no gene match: 7. CDR1 is SGHVS and CDR2 is FQNEAQ in the germline V gene. CDR3 DNA sequence: TGTGCCAGCAGCAAACGGACTAGCGGGATCTCCGGGGAGCTGTTTTTT. Its protein is CASSKRTSGISGELFF.

This chain uses TRBV29-1 with TRBJ2-1; TRBD1 or TRBD2 may be the D gene (5 bases each). Between the trimmed V and J ends, which lost 6 bases and 5 bases, there was a span of 17 bases. Germline CDR1 reads SQVTM; CDR2 reads ANQGSEA. The CDR3 runs to 14 residues. The CDR3 DNA sequence: TGCAGCGTACTGGGGACGGATCGTAACAATGAGCAGTTCTTC. It translates to CSVLGTDRNNEQFF.

The genes are TRBV28 and TRBJ2-3, with D uncertain. Per germline, CDR1 MDHEN and CDR2 SYDVKM. V was shortened by 6 bases and J by 1 base, with 14 bases between the two germline ends. The CDR3 totals 15 residues. CDR3 nucleotides: TGTGCCAGCAGCCCTCTCGCGGAACGCACAGATACGCAGTATTTT. It yields the protein CASSPLAERTDTQYF.

The CDR3 coding sequence is TGCGCCAGCAGCCAAGATGGGTACAGGGGTTCCTACGAGCAGTACTTC. Its translation is CASSQDGYRGSYEQYF. The V and J genes are TRBV4-1 and TRBJ2-7; 7 nucleotides match TRBD1. The CDR3 is 16 amino acids. After removal of 0 bases from V and 1 base from J, the junction contained 6 bases not matched to a gene. The germline V gene has CDR1 MGHRA and CDR2 YSYEKL.

The gene calls are TRBV7-2 and TRBJ2-3; D perhaps matches TRBD2 (6 bases). The V end was cut by 7 bases, the J end by 4 bases, with 18 bases between. Germline-derived CDR1 and CDR2 are SGHTA and FQGNSA. The CDR3 runs 15 residues. Here the CDR3 reads CASNEAAGLSDTQYF. The CDR3, as DNA: TGTGCCAGCAATGAGGCGGCGGGGCTTTCAGATACGCAGTATTTT.

As DNA, the CDR3 is TGTGCCAGCAGCTTAGAAGGATCCTACTACGAGCAGTACTTC. Translating gives CASSLEGSYYEQYF. The chain has TRBV7-9 and TRBJ2-7; D is unresolved. Between the trimmed V and J ends, which lost 1 base and 3 bases, there was a span of 10 bases. CDR1 and CDR2 (germline): SEHNR, FQNEAQ (reference sequence). The CDR3 spans 14 residues.

This chain links TRBV30 with TRBJ2-5; 7 bases are shared with TRBD2. From germline, CDR1 is GTSNPN and CDR2 SVGIG (reference sequence). This CDR3 is 12 amino acids long. V lost 7 bases to trimming and J lost 2 bases; unmatched junction nucleotides: 4. The chain's CDR3 is CAYGLVQETQYF. CDR3 DNA sequence: TGTGCCTACGGACTAGTTCAAGAGACCCAGTACTTC.

V and J are TRBV6-5 and TRBJ2-3; weak D call: TRBD2 (5 bases). This CDR3 comprises 13 residues. Trimming cost V 6 bases and J 2 bases, with 9 bases left between them. Germline V gene lookup returns CDR1 MNHEY and CDR2 SVGAGI. The CDR3 nucleotides are TGTGCCAGCAGGCTAGCCCTCACAGATACGCAGTATTTT. Its translation is CASRLALTDTQYF.

V usage is TRBV13 and J usage is TRBJ2-7; 9 nucleotides line up with TRBD2. This CDR3 spans 15 amino acids. With V trimmed by 1 base and J by 3 bases, 4 bases remained unmatched. Germline loops: CDR1 PRHDT, CDR2 FYEKMQ (reference sequence). The CDR3 region is CASSLVGSGGYEQYF. In DNA form, the CDR3 reads TGTGCCAGCAGCTTAGTGGGTAGCGGGGGCTACGAGCAGTACTTC.

This sequence joins TRBV21-1 and TRBJ2-4. TRBV21-1 is shown as a pseudogene. This CDR3 contains 13 residues. In DNA form, the CDR3 reads TGTGCCAGCACAAAAGCAAGCAAAAACATTCAGTACTTC. It yields the protein CASTKASKNIQYF.

The chain joins TRBV4-1 to TRBJ2-3; 11 bases are a match to TRBD2. The V and J ends lost 4 bases and 0 bases, in that order; junction bases with no gene match: 9. The germline CDR1 and CDR2 sequences are MGHRA and YSYEKL. The CDR3 runs to 18 residues. The CDR3 loop reads CASSPTGLAELSTDTQYF. DNA of the CDR3: TGCGCCAGCAGCCCCACGGGACTAGCGGAGCTTAGCACAGATACGCAGTATTTT.

The chain combines TRBV9 with TRBJ2-1, with 7 bases matching TRBD2. CDR3 length equals 13 residues. Germline V gene lookup returns CDR1 SGDLS and CDR2 YYNGEE. The J segment lost 7 bases and the V segment lost 6 bases, leaving 7 bases of the junction unmatched. CDR3 in amino acids: CASNKLASNEQFF. The CDR3 nucleotides read TGTGCCAGCAACAAACTAGCGAGTAATGAGCAGTTCTTC.

The gene calls are TRBV27 and TRBJ2-7, with 9 nucleotides matching TRBD1. Germline V CDR1 and CDR2: MNHEY, SMNVEV (reference sequence). The V segment lost 5 bases and the J segment 7 bases; nucleotides outside the gene matches: 12. The CDR3 extends over 15 amino acids. The CDR3 region has the DNA TGTGCCAGCAGTCCAGCTTGGGGGACAGGGCGGGAGCAGTACTTC. Translation gives CASSPAWGTGREQYF.

The chain couples TRBV2 to TRBJ1-2; 11 nucleotides line up with TRBD1. Germline CDR1 is SNHLY and CDR2 is FYNNEI. The CDR3 runs to 15 residues. V was pared by 9 bases and J by 4 bases, with 10 bases of the junction left unmatched. CDR3 nucleotides: TGTGCCAGGGACGGGACAGGGGGGCCAATCTATGGCTACACCTTC. This sequence encodes CARDGTGGPIYGYTF.

This chain uses TRBV13 with TRBJ1-2, with D hard to call. V lost 4 bases and J 6 bases, leaving 15 bases between the germline ends. The CDR3 totals 14 residues. The germline V gene encodes CDR1 PRHDT and CDR2 FYEKMQ (reference sequence). The chain's CDR3 is CASSSGPVHNGYTF. The DNA for the CDR3 is TGTGCCAGCAGCTCAGGCCCGGTGCACAATGGCTACACCTTC.

The rearrangement uses TRBV7-8 and TRBJ1-1; D may be TRBD1 (6 bases). This CDR3 has 15 amino acids. The ends were cut back, 2 bases at V and 6 bases at J, with 16 bases in the middle. The germline V gene encodes CDR1 SGHVS and CDR2 FQNEAQ. In DNA, the CDR3 is TGTGCCAGCAGCTTAAAACAGGGCCCGGCCCCTGAAGCTTTCTTT. Translated: CASSLKQGPAPEAFF.

CDR3 amino acids: CASSHTGGYEQYF. CDR3 in DNA: TGTGCCAGCAGCCATACAGGGGGGTACGAGCAGTACTTC. The genes are TRBV7-9 and TRBJ2-5, with TRBD1 matching 8 bases. The J call may be mistaken, given a closer DNA end match to TRBJ2-7. Germline loops: CDR1 SEHNR, CDR2 FQNEAQ (reference sequence). The CDR3 is 13 residues long.

This rearrangement joins TRBV9 to TRBJ2-5; D is uncertain. Germline assignment: CDR1 SGDLS and CDR2 YYNGEE. CDR3 length equals 15 residues. V was pared by 4 bases and J by 4 bases, with 17 bases between. The DNA of the CDR3 is TGTGCCAGCAGCCCTCGAGTGGGGTCCCGAGAGACCCAGTACTTC. It yields the protein CASSPRVGSRETQYF. Based on the CDR3 plus reference TRBV9 and TRBJ2-5, the full variable domain is DSGVTQTPKHLITATGQRVTLRCSPRSGDLSVYWYQQSLDQGLQFLIQYYNGEERAKGNILERFSAQQFPDLHSELNLSSLELGDSALYFCASSPRVGSRETQYFGPGTRLLVL.

The chain is built from TRBV7-8 and TRBJ1-4, with D perhaps matching TRBD1 (5 bases). The V gene lost 2 bases and the J gene lost 5 bases, with 12 bases spanning the gap. The CDR3 loop spans 15 amino acids. CDR1 is SGHVS, CDR2 FQNEAQ, per germline. The CDR3 DNA is TGTGCCAGCAGCTTACTGGGCAGGGTAAATGAAAAACTGTTTTTT. It is translated as CASSLLGRVNEKLFF.

This rearrangement joins TRBV13 to TRBJ2-5; D is ambiguous. Germline V lookup: CDR1 PRHDT, CDR2 FYEKMQ (reference sequence). V shed 5 bases and J shed 4 bases, with 11 bases lying between them. The CDR3 is made up of 13 amino acids. The CDR3 loop reads CASSPRGSETQYF. CDR3 bases: TGTGCCAGCAGCCCACGTGGGTCAGAGACCCAGTACTTC.

This clone was seen once. V and J are TRBV30 and TRBJ2-3, with TRBD1 identical over 7 bases. Germline loops: CDR1 GTSNPN, CDR2 SVGIG (reference sequence). CDR3 length: 15 residues. V shed 5 bases and J 3 bases; nucleotides not matched to a gene: 11. The CDR3 sequence is CAWAPTGWWTDTQYF. The CDR3 region has the DNA TGTGCCTGGGCCCCGACAGGGTGGTGGACAGATACGCAGTATTTT.

This clone was recorded a few times. The rearrangement links TRBV5-4 to TRBJ1-2; 8 bases fit TRBD1. CDR1 SGHNT and CDR2 YYREEE come from the germline V gene (reference sequence). The CDR3 is 14 residues long. J gave up 8 bases and V 4 bases, and 10 bases lay outside the gene matches. The CDR3 DNA is TGTGCCAGCAGCCCCGGGACAGGTTTCTCCGGCTACACCTTC. Protein: CASSPGTGFSGYTF.

The chain combines TRBV19 with TRBJ2-7; 7 bases agree with TRBD2. V dropped 5 bases and J dropped 4; count of bases not matched to a gene: 11. Germline V gene lookup returns CDR1 LNHDA and CDR2 SQIVND (reference sequence). The CDR3 is 15 residues long. DNA of the CDR3: TGTGCCAGTAGTGCGGATGGTAGCGGGCTGTACGAGCAGTACTTC. Residues: CASSADGSGLYEQYF.

This clone was picked up one time. The same CDR3 is also encoded by other DNA sequences in this sample. The rearrangement links TRBV4-3 to TRBJ2-7; 7 bases align to TRBD2. Trimming removed 1 base from V and 1 base from J; junction bases left unmatched: 1. Germline V gene lookup returns CDR1 LGHNA and CDR2 YSLEER. This CDR3 is 14 amino acids long. CDR3 protein: CASSQGTSSYEQYF. CDR3 sequence (DNA): TGCGCCAGCAGCCAAGGGACTAGTTCCTACGAGCAGTACTTC.